This T cell receptor (beta chain) emerged from a study of control samples from healthy donors and cancer patients (dated by TCRdb to 2019 to 2021). Library preparation employed the immunoSEQ multiplex PCR assay. Drawn from immuneACCESS, this table holds only the in-frame rearrangements with V and J called that TCRdb kept. Clones are partly lost; checked studies trace under half to an unresolved V gene and leave the rest unexplained. Across this sample there are about 140,000 clones, with 75% to 90% seen only once. The top ten constitute roughly 8.7% of the sample. As to this clone: Its specific antigen is unknown. There are no base qualities to consult, and no much larger clone falls within one base.

Sequencing was done on a sample of blood. This TCR was sampled from a woman aged 25 to 45 in good health.

The CDR3 loop reads CASSQSDSSNQPQHF. The nucleotide sequence is given as TGTGCCAGCAGCCAATCGGACAGTAGCAATCAGCCCCAGCATTTT. In this chain, TRBV16 is recombined with TRBJ1-5; TRBD1 is possibly the D segment (6 matching bases). The CDR3 spans 15 residues, from the cysteine through the phenylalanine. Left in the record is the CDR3 DNA by itself, 45 bases read in frame from the first base. CDR1 KGHSY and CDR2 FQNENV are derived from the germline V gene. Trimming costs V 0 bases and J 0 bases, and their ends lie 6 bases apart.